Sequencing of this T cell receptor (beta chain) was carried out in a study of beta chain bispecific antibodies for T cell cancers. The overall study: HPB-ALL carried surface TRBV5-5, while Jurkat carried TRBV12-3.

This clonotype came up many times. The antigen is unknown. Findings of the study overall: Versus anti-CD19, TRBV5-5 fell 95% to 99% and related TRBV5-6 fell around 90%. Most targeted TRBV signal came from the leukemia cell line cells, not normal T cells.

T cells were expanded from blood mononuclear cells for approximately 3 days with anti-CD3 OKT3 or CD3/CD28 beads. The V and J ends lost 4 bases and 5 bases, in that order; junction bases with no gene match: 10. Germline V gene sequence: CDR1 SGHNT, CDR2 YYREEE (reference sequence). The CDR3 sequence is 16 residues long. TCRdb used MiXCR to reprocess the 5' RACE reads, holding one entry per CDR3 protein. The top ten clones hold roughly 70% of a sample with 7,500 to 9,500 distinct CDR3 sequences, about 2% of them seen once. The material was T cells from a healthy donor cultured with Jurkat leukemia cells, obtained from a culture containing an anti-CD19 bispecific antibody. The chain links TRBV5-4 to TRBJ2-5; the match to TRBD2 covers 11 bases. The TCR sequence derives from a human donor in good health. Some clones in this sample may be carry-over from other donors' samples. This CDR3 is CASSEGTSGGGETQYF. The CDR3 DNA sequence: TGTGCCAGCAGCGAGGGGACTAGCGGAGGAGGGGAGACCCAGTACTTC.